This T cell receptor beta chain was captured in a study of blood T cell repertoires in COVID-19. The V gene lost 0 bases and the J gene lost 6 bases, with 4 bases spanning the gap. The CDR3 consists of 11 residues. The germline gives CDR1 SGHRS, CDR2 YFSETQ. Generated by immunoSEQ multiplex PCR, the TCRdb table keeps only in-frame clones and is missing some. The sample includes about 210,000 clones, 70% to 90% of them seen just once. The source material was peripheral blood. The TCR was taken from a man aged 40-49 years with acute or convalescent COVID-19. The V and J genes are TRBV5-1 and TRBJ2-7, with D hard to call. CDR3 nucleotides: TGCGCCAGCAGCTTGGGCGGCGAGCAGTACTTC. It specifies CASSLGGEQYF.